The rows below give T cell receptor beta chains drawn from one sample of a study of cytomegalovirus exposure and HLA in healthy donors. Generated by immunoSEQ multiplex PCR, the TCRdb table keeps only in-frame clones and is missing some. The sample lists roughly 150,000 clones, approximately 79% occurring once. The sequenced material came from PBMCs. The receptors stem from a woman in her thirties in good health and CMV-seronegative. The CDR3 runs from the conserved cysteine through the conserved F or W. A D gene is named only where the DNA matches it firmly. Size values are once, few and many counts, or a class for expanded clones, and some rows have none.

V: TRBV21-1; size: few; D: -; J: TRBJ1-4; DNA: TGTGCCAGCAGCCCACCTCATGACAGGGGAGGGGGAAATGAAAAACTGTTTTTT; CDR3: CASSPPHDRGGGNEKLFF
V: TRBV27; size: once; D: -; J: TRBJ1-1; DNA: TGTGCCAGCAGTTCTAAGGGGACTGAAGCTTTCTTT; CDR3: CASSSKGTEAFF
V: TRBV7-9; size: -; D: -; J: TRBJ2-5; DNA: TGTGCCAGCAGCTTATTGGGGGCGGTTGAGACCCAGTACTTC; CDR3: CASSLLGAVETQYF
V: TRBV2; size: -; D: TRBD1; J: TRBJ1-1; DNA: TGTGCCAGCAGGGGACAGGGGATAATGAACACTGAAGCTTTCTTT; CDR3: CASRGQGIMNTEAFF
V: TRBV29-1; size: -; D: -; J: TRBJ1-1; DNA: TGCAGCGCCGGGGAGAGCACTGAAGCTTTCTTT; CDR3: CSAGESTEAFF
V: TRBV27; size: -; D: TRBD2; J: TRBJ2-5; DNA: TGTGCCAGCAGTGAGCGGGGGCTATCAGAGACCCAGTACTTC; CDR3: CASSERGLSETQYF
V: TRBV6-6; size: -; D: -; J: TRBJ1-6; DNA: TGTGCCAGCAGTCCGCCCTCCGGGAGCACCCTCCACTTT; CDR3: CASSPPSGSTLHF
V: TRBV7-9; size: -; D: TRBD1; J: TRBJ1-4; DNA: TGTGCCAGCAGCCCCCGGGGGAAGGGGGCCCATGAAAAACTGTTTTTT; CDR3: CASSPRGKGAHEKLFF
V: TRBV27; size: once; D: -; J: TRBJ2-3; DNA: TGTGCCAGCAGGGGCCGCACAGATACGCAGTATTTT; CDR3: CASRGRTDTQYF
V: TRBV4-2; size: -; D: TRBD1; J: TRBJ1-2; DNA: TGTGCCAGCAGCCAAGATCGGGACAGGGTGCCCCATGGCTACACCTTC; CDR3: CASSQDRDRVPHGYTF
V: TRBV5-4; size: -; D: -; J: TRBJ1-2; DNA: TGTGCCAGCAGTCCAGACAGTAACTATGGCTACACCTTC; CDR3: CASSPDSNYGYTF
V: TRBV6-1; size: few; D: TRBD1; J: TRBJ1-1; DNA: TGTGCCAGCAGTCTGGACAGGTTAAGCACTGAAGCTTTCTTT; CDR3: CASSLDRLSTEAFF
V: TRBV2; size: once; D: -; J: TRBJ1-2; DNA: TGTGCCACCTACAGGGATGGCTACACCTTC; CDR3: CATYRDGYTF
V: TRBV7-3; size: -; D: -; J: TRBJ2-3; DNA: TGTGCCAGCAGCCGCCTGACTAGCACAGATACGCAGTATTTT; CDR3: CASSRLTSTDTQYF
V: TRBV7-2; size: -; D: -; J: TRBJ2-5; DNA: TGTGCCAGCAGCTCACTGGTTCAAGAGACCCAGTACTTC; CDR3: CASSSLVQETQYF
V: TRBV6-1; size: -; D: -; J: TRBJ1-5; DNA: TGTGCCAGCAGTCCTCAGGATAGCAATCAGCCCCAGCATTTT; CDR3: CASSPQDSNQPQHF
V: TRBV10-3; size: -; D: TRBD1; J: TRBJ1-2; DNA: TGTGCCATCAGTGCTCTGGGACAGGCGAACTCTAACTATGGCTACACCTTC; CDR3: CAISALGQANSNYGYTF
V: TRBV2; size: once; D: TRBD1; J: TRBJ1-2; DNA: TGTGCCAGCAGTCCAGGGGGCTATGGCTACACCTTC; CDR3: CASSPGGYGYTF
V: TRBV5-1; size: -; D: -; J: TRBJ1-1; DNA: TGCGCCAGCAGCTTAGGGGAGGGTACGAACACTGAAGCTTTCTTT; CDR3: CASSLGEGTNTEAFF
V: TRBV7-2; size: few; D: TRBD1; J: TRBJ2-7; DNA: TGTGCCAGCAGCTCGCCCCCGGGACAGGGGATGTACGAGCAGTACTTC; CDR3: CASSSPPGQGMYEQYF
V: TRBV7-3; size: -; D: -; J: TRBJ1-2; DNA: TGTGCCAGCAGCTTAAGGCCAGACTATGGCTACACCTTC; CDR3: CASSLRPDYGYTF
V: TRBV11-2; size: -; D: TRBD1; J: TRBJ1-1; DNA: TGTGCCAGCAGCTTAAGGACAGGGAACACTGAAGCTTTCTTT; CDR3: CASSLRTGNTEAFF
V: TRBV30; size: -; D: TRBD2; J: TRBJ2-7; DNA: TGTGCCTGGAGTGTAGTGCTAGCGGGGGGGAGTAACTACGAGCAGTACTTC; CDR3: CAWSVVLAGGSNYEQYF
V: TRBV6-1; size: -; D: TRBD2; J: TRBJ2-5; DNA: TGTGCCAGCCTGGTTGGGGGGGTGGAGACCCAGTACTTC; CDR3: CASLVGGVETQYF
V: TRBV6-1; size: -; D: -; J: TRBJ1-5; DNA: TGTGCCAGCAGCACAGGTTCGGACACTCAGCCCCAGCATTTT; CDR3: CASSTGSDTQPQHF
V: TRBV27; size: -; D: TRBD1; J: TRBJ2-7; DNA: TGTGCCAGCAGTGGACCCGGGACAGGGGTATCCTACGAGCAGTACTTC; CDR3: CASSGPGTGVSYEQYF
V: TRBV19; size: few; D: TRBD2; J: TRBJ2-1; DNA: TGTGCCAGTAGTACGACTAGCATGGGCTACAATGAGCAGTTCTTC; CDR3: CASSTTSMGYNEQFF
V: TRBV7-3; size: -; D: TRBD1; J: TRBJ1-1; DNA: TGTGCCAGCAGCTTGGACAGGGTCCAAGGAGCTTTCTTT; CDR3: CASSLDRVQGAFF
V: TRBV27; size: -; D: TRBD1; J: TRBJ2-7; DNA: TGTGCCAGCGGACAGGGGGTAATGGTTTCGGACTTC; CDR3: CASGQGVMVSDF
V: TRBV11-2; size: -; D: TRBD1; J: TRBJ1-2; DNA: TGTGCCAGCAGCTTAGGACAGGGTTACTATGGCTACACCTTC; CDR3: CASSLGQGYYGYTF
V: TRBV7-9; size: once; D: TRBD1; J: TRBJ1-1; DNA: TGTGCCAGCAGCCCAAGGAAGAGACAGGGATTGGGAAACACTGAAGCTTTCTTT; CDR3: CASSPRKRQGLGNTEAFF
V: TRBV27; size: -; D: -; J: TRBJ1-1; DNA: TGTGCCAGCAGAGTCCAGGGGTCGAACACTGAAGCTTTCTTT; CDR3: CASRVQGSNTEAFF
V: TRBV6-5; size: -; D: -; J: TRBJ2-1; DNA: TGTGCCAGCAGTGTCCTACTAGTTTCGAATGAGCAGTTCTTC; CDR3: CASSVLLVSNEQFF